What follows are 20 T cell receptor beta chains derived from one specimen sequenced in a study of blood T cell repertoires in COVID-19. The table came from immunoSEQ multiplex PCR; TCRdb's copy has only in-frame clones and leaves some out. The table has about 130,000 clones, about four fifths seen once; the top ten hold about 8.4%. Sequencing was performed on peripheral blood. These receptors were obtained from a woman aged 60 to 75 with active or convalescent COVID-19.

V and J are TRBV19 and TRBJ1-5; 8 nucleotides align to TRBD1. Germline V gene lookup returns CDR1 LNHDA and CDR2 SQIVND (reference sequence). The CDR3 extends over 14 amino acids. Germline trimming cut 8 bases from V and 1 base from J; bases unmatched to any gene: 4. As DNA, the CDR3 is TGTGCCAGTCGACAGGGGCGCAGCAATCAGCCCCAGCATTTT. It codes for CASRQGRSNQPQHF. The full variable domain, with the rest looked up from reference TRBV19 and TRBJ1-5, is DGGITQSPKYLFRKEGQNVTLSCEQNLNHDAMYWYRQDPGQGLRLIYYSQIVNDFQKGDIAEGYSVSREKKESFPLTVTSAQKNPTAFYLCASRQGRSNQPQHFGDGTRLSIL.

The chain links TRBV9 to TRBJ2-3; 9 bases are shared with TRBD1. Germline lookup yields CDR1 SGDLS and CDR2 YYNGEE. The CDR3 spans 16 residues. With V trimmed by 2 bases and J by 3 bases, 7 bases remained unmatched. The DNA for the CDR3 is TGTGCCAGCAGCGTTGCGGACAGGGGAAGAACAGATACGCAGTATTTT. Its protein product is CASSVADRGRTDTQYF.

This clone is a singleton in its sample. The V and J genes are TRBV28 and TRBJ2-6; no firm D call. The germline V gene has CDR1 MDHEN and CDR2 SYDVKM. CDR3 length equals 14 residues. Trimming took off 4 bases at V and 5 bases at J, with 9 bases between the two ends. The CDR3, as DNA: TGTGCCAGCAGTTCGAGCGATTGGGCCAACGTCCTGACTTTC. Translation gives CASSSSDWANVLTF.

The CDR3: CASSLYEQYV. CDR3 bases: TGTGCCAGCAGCCTCTACGAGCAGTACGTC. The chain combines TRBV27 with TRBJ2-7; D is uncertain. Germline loops: CDR1 MNHEY, CDR2 SMNVEV (reference sequence). The V end lost 6 bases, the J end lost 3 bases, and 3 bases lay between the germline ends. The CDR3 runs to 10 residues.

The rearrangement joins TRBV3-1 (or the pseudogene TRBV3-2) to TRBJ2-5; 11 nucleotides match TRBD2. CDR1 and CDR2 (germline): LGHDT, YNNKEL (reference sequence). There are 18 residues in the CDR3. With 0 bases clipped from V and 4 bases from J, the junction kept 10 bases outside the gene matches. The CDR3 spells CASSQDPPTSGVSETQYF. CDR3 DNA: TGTGCCAGCAGCCAAGATCCCCCGACTAGCGGGGTATCAGAGACCCAGTACTTC.

CDR3 region: CASSTRTGDYGYTF. Written as DNA, the CDR3 is TGTGCCAGCAGCACGAGGACGGGGGACTATGGCTACACCTTC. V is TRBV7-2 and J is TRBJ1-2; possible D gene TRBD1, 5 bases. The CDR3 totals 14 residues. The germline V gene encodes CDR1 SGHTA and CDR2 FQGNSA. V shed 5 bases and J shed 3 bases, with 13 bases lying between them.

Only one count was recorded for this clone. The chain uses TRBV9 and TRBJ2-1; D is possibly TRBD2 (6 bases). The germline V gene encodes CDR1 SGDLS and CDR2 YYNGEE. The V and J ends lost 4 bases and 3 bases respectively, with 14 bases between them. The CDR3 consists of 15 residues. As DNA, the CDR3 is TGTGCCAGCAGCCCCCCGGGGCGGGGCTACAATGAGCAGTTCTTC. It codes for CASSPPGRGYNEQFF.

This chain uses TRBV11-2 with TRBJ1-5, with D unresolved. Trimming stripped 2 bases from V and 7 bases from J, with 9 bases between. From germline, CDR1 is SGHAT and CDR2 FQNNGV. The CDR3 runs 13 residues. CDR3 nucleotides: TGTGCCAGCAGCTTATCGAGCTCCCAGCCCCAGCATTTT. It translates to CASSLSSSQPQHF.

The chain couples TRBV6-5 to TRBJ1-6; perhaps TRBD1 as D (5 bases). The CDR3 runs to 14 residues. Germline loops: CDR1 MNHEY, CDR2 SVGAGI. Trimming took 7 bases from V and 9 from J, leaving 16 bases between them. Written as DNA, the CDR3 is TGTGCCAGCATGCAGGGTTATAATGGTTCACCCCTCCACTTT. Its protein product is CASMQGYNGSPLHF.

This sequence joins TRBV5-4 and TRBJ2-1, with TRBD2 matching over 11 bases. Unmatched junction bases numbered 0, after V lost 4 bases and J lost 0 bases. The CDR3 has 15 residues. Germline-derived CDR1 and CDR2 are SGHNT and YYREEE (reference sequence). The DNA for the CDR3 is TGTGCCAGCAGCACTAGCGGGAGCTCCTACAATGAGCAGTTCTTC. It encodes CASSTSGSSYNEQFF.

A single count supports this clone. V gene TRBV4-1 combines with J gene TRBJ2-5; TRBD2 matches 9 bases. The V gene's germline CDR1 is MGHRA and CDR2 YSYEKL. The V segment lost 1 base and the J segment 5 bases; nucleotides outside the gene matches: 11. The CDR3 is 17 residues long. CDR3 residues: CASSQGTTSGPSETQYF. CDR3 nucleotide sequence: TGCGCCAGCAGCCAAGGCACGACTAGCGGACCTTCTGAGACCCAGTACTTC.

This clone appeared a single time. The rearrangement joins TRBV6-5 to TRBJ2-1, with D possibly being TRBD1 (6 bases). CDR1 is MNHEY, CDR2 SVGAGI, per germline. V lost 0 bases and J 6 bases, leaving 15 bases between the germline ends. The CDR3 covers 16 residues. CDR3: CASSYSPPEGVNEQFF. The CDR3 bases are TGTGCCAGCAGTTACTCGCCTCCAGAGGGGGTCAATGAGCAGTTCTTC.

Only a few counts were recorded for this clone. The chain recombines TRBV28 with TRBJ2-7; TRBD1 aligns across 7 bases. V trimming: 5 bases; J trimming: 3 bases; junction bases outside the gene matches: 10. The germline V gene has CDR1 MDHEN and CDR2 SYDVKM. The CDR3 spans 15 residues. The DNA of the CDR3 is TGTGCCAGCAGTGCAACGACGGGACAGCTCTACGAGCAGTACTTC. Translation gives CASSATTGQLYEQYF.

The J gene is TRBJ1-6, the V gene TRBV13; a weak D match, TRBD1 (6 bases). Germline assignment: CDR1 PRHDT and CDR2 FYEKMQ (reference sequence). CDR3 length: 14 residues. The ends were cut back, 5 bases at V and 7 bases at J, with 12 bases in the middle. CDR3 DNA: TGTGCCAGCAGCCTCCGGGACACAAATTCACCCCTCCACTTT. This encodes CASSLRDTNSPLHF.

This sequence joins TRBV6-1 and TRBJ2-2, with D possibly matching TRBD1 (5 bases). CDR3 length: 16 amino acids. CDR1 is MNHNS and CDR2 is SASEGT in the germline V gene. V dropped 2 bases and J dropped 9 bases, with 19 bases sitting between them. The chain's CDR3 is CASSEKKGIGFWELFF. Written as DNA, the CDR3 is TGTGCCAGCAGTGAAAAGAAGGGGATCGGGTTTTGGGAGCTGTTTTTT.

This clone was seen a single time. The chain joins TRBV7-9 to TRBJ1-6; D is undetermined. Germline V CDR1 and CDR2: SEHNR, FQNEAQ (reference sequence). The V end was cut by 5 bases, the J end by 5 bases, with 10 bases between. The CDR3 sequence is 14 residues long. CDR3 loop: CASSPPQHNSPLHF. The CDR3 bases are TGTGCCAGCAGCCCCCCACAGCATAATTCACCCCTCCACTTT.

The V and J genes are TRBV11-2 and TRBJ1-4; D may be TRBD1 (5 bases). Germline-derived CDR1 and CDR2 are SGHAT and FQNNGV. The CDR3 consists of 15 residues. V lost 5 bases and J lost 5, with 15 bases in between. The CDR3 here is CASSPPRGGNEKLFF. The CDR3 DNA sequence: TGTGCCAGCAGCCCTCCCCGGGGGGGAAATGAAAAACTGTTTTTT.

This clone occurred once. V and J are TRBV29-1 and TRBJ1-2, with a weak D call TRBD1 (5 bases). V was trimmed by 7 bases and J by 4 bases, leaving 13 bases between them. The CDR3 spans 12 residues. The germline gives CDR1 SQVTM, CDR2 ANQGSEA. The CDR3 loop is CSAGTGGYGYTF. Written as DNA, the CDR3 is TGCAGCGCCGGGACGGGAGGCTATGGCTACACCTTC.

The chain has TRBV11-2 and TRBJ1-1; TRBD1 is a possible D gene (6 bases). The CDR3 runs 15 residues. V was trimmed by 3 bases and J by 7 bases, leaving 18 bases between them. The germline gives CDR1 SGHAT, CDR2 FQNNGV. CDR3 bases: TGTGCCAGCAGCTTCAGAACAGGGAATACCCGTGAAGCTTTCTTT. Protein sequence: CASSFRTGNTREAFF.

The rearrangement uses TRBV6-1 and TRBJ2-5; tentatively, D is TRBD1 (5 bases). Germline values: CDR1 MNHNS, CDR2 SASEGT. CDR3 size: 15 residues. Deletions cut 2 bases from V and 4 bases from J, with 14 bases between. CDR3: CASSEFAGPRETQYF. CDR3 nucleotide sequence: TGTGCCAGCAGTGAATTCGCAGGGCCGCGAGAGACCCAGTACTTC.